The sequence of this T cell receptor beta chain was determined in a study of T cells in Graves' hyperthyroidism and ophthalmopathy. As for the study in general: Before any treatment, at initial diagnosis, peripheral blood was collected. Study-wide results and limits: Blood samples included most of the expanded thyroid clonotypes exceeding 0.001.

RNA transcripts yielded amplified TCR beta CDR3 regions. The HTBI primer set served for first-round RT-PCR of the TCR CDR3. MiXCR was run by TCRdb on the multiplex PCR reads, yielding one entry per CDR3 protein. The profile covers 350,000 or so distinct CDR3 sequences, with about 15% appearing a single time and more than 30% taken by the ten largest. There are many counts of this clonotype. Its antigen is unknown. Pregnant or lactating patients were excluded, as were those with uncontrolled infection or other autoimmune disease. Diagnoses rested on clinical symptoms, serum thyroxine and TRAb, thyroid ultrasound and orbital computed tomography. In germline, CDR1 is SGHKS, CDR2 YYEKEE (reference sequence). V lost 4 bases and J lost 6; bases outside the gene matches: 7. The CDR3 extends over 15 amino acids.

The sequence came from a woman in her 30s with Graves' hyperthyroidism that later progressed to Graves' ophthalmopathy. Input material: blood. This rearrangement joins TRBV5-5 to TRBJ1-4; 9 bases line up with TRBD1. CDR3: CASSVLRTGDEKLFF. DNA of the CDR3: TGTGCCAGCAGCGTCCTCAGGACAGGGGATGAAAAACTGTTTTTT. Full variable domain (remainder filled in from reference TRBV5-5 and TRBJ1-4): DAGVTQSPTHLIKTRGQQVTLRCSPISGHKSVSWYQQVLGQGPQFIFQYYEKEERGRGNFPDRFSARQFPNYSSELNVNALLLGDSALYLCASSVLRTGDEKLFFGSGTQLSVL.